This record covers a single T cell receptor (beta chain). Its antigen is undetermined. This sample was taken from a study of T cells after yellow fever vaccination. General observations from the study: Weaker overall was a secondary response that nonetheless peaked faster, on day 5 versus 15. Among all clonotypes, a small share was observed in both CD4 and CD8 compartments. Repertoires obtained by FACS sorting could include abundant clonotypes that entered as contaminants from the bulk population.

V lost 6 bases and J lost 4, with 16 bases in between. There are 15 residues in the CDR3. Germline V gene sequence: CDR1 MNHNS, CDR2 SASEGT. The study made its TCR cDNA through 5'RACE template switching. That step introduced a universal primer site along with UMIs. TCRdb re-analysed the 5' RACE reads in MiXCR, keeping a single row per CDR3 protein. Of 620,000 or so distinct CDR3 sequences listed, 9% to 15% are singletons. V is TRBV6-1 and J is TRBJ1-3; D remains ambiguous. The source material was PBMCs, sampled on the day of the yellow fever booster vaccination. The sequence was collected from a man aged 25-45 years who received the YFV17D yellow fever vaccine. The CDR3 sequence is CASRSVPGAGNTIYF. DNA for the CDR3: TGTGCCAGCAGGTCGGTTCCGGGCGCCGGAAACACCATATATTTT.